In its sample, the clone carrying this T cell receptor (beta chain) was seen a few times. What it binds is unknown. Trimming cost V 3 bases and J 4 bases, with 12 bases left between them. Germline V lookup: CDR1 SGHNT, CDR2 YENEEA. CDR3 size: 14 residues. This sample was included in a study of T cell responses to AZD1222 COVID-19 vaccine. Study-level points and caveats: Seropositive at baseline were only six AZD1222 recipients. Nearly half of spike-specific TCRs reportedly target variant regions that are unmutated in the B.1.351 and B.1.1.7 variants. Spike-specific TCR breadth and depth were elevated following two AZD1222 doses.

Some clones are missing from TCRdb's copy, which holds only in-frame ones; the method was immunoSEQ multiplex PCR. This sample has 65,000 to 75,000 clones, with about 88% found just once. This receptor was obtained from an adult who received the MenACWY meningococcal vaccine as a control. This material consisted of peripheral blood, taken 28 days after the second dose of the MenACWY control vaccine. The genes are TRBV11-3 and TRBJ1-1, with D possibly being TRBD1 (6 bases). As DNA, the CDR3 is TGTGCCAGCAGCTTGGGGGGGCTGGGCACTGAAGCTTTCTTT. This sequence encodes CASSLGGLGTEAFF.